Below, 18 T cell receptor beta chains from the same sample are listed, as sequenced in a study of blood T cell repertoires in COVID-19. Here immunoSEQ multiplex PCR was the method, and the copy in TCRdb shows in-frame clones only, minus some. Of roughly 280,000 clones listed, about nine tenths are singletons. The sample comprised peripheral blood. Receptors originate from a woman aged 50 to 60 who had recovered from COVID-19.

The CDR3 region has the DNA TGTGCCAGTAGTGTGCGGGGGCGGGACACTGAAGCTTTCTTT. Encoded protein: CASSVRGRDTEAFF. The chain employs TRBV19 and TRBJ1-1, with TRBD1 as a possible D gene (6 bases). Trimming stripped 5 bases from V and 3 bases from J, with 13 bases between. CDR1 LNHDA and CDR2 SQIVND come from the germline V gene (reference sequence). The CDR3 runs to 14 residues.

The chain uses TRBV7-3 and TRBJ2-2; tentative D call: TRBD1 (5 bases). Trimming took off 4 bases at V and 5 bases at J, with 14 bases between the two ends. CDR1 and CDR2 (germline): SGHTA, FQGTGA. CDR3 length: 15 amino acids. CDR3 amino acids: CASSSTPAGTGELFF. CDR3 DNA sequence: TGTGCCAGCAGCTCCACCCCCGCAGGGACCGGGGAGCTGTTTTTT.

This sequence joins TRBV2 and TRBJ1-2; D uncertain. The CDR3 length is 14 residues. Per the germline V gene, CDR1 is SNHLY and CDR2 is FYNNEI. V was shortened by 5 bases and J by 4 bases, with 14 bases between the two germline ends. The CDR3 sequence is CASSSHWPTYGYTF. CDR3 nucleotide sequence: TGTGCCAGCAGTTCCCATTGGCCAACCTATGGCTACACCTTC.

This chain uses TRBV5-1 with TRBJ2-7, with D possibly TRBD2 on 5 matching bases. Germline V gives CDR1 SGHRS, CDR2 YFSETQ. The CDR3 covers 13 residues. Between the trimmed V and J ends, which lost 0 bases and 7 bases, there was a span of 11 bases. CDR3 sequence reads: CASSLGPSGEQYF. The CDR3 nucleotides read TGCGCCAGCAGCTTGGGTCCTTCGGGAGAGCAGTACTTC.

This chain connects TRBV7-3 to TRBJ2-7, with D tentatively TRBD2 (6 bases). Looked up from germline, CDR1 is SGHTA and CDR2 is FQGTGA. V shed 4 bases and J shed 6 bases, with 13 bases lying between them. CDR3 length: 13 residues. CDR3 bases: TGTGCCAGCAGCTCGACACTGGGGGGCGAGCAGTACTTC. Protein sequence: CASSSTLGGEQYF.

The rearrangement uses TRBV7-3 and TRBJ1-2; 9 nucleotides match TRBD1. Germline assignment: CDR1 SGHTA and CDR2 FQGTGA. V shed 8 bases and J 1 base; nucleotides not matched to a gene: 8. CDR3 length equals 15 residues. This chain's CDR3 is CASSGGQGGNYGYTF. Here the CDR3 DNA reads TGTGCCAGCTCAGGGGGACAGGGTGGTAACTATGGCTACACCTTC. The whole variable domain, filled in from reference TRBV7-3 and TRBJ1-2, reads GAGVSQTPSNKVTEKGKYVELRCDPISGHTALYWYRQSLGQGPEFLIYFQGTGAADDSGLPNDRFFAVRPEGSVSTLKIQRTERGDSAVYLCASSGGQGGNYGYTFGSGTRLTVV.

This clone was seen more than once but under ten times. V and J are TRBV7-9 and TRBJ1-2; D gene unclear. Trimming took off 0 bases at V and 8 bases at J, with 16 bases between the two ends. The CDR3 is 15 residues long. The germline CDR1 and CDR2 sequences are SEHNR and FQNEAQ (reference sequence). CDR3 sequence reads: CASSLADGGREGYTF. The CDR3 DNA reads TGTGCCAGCAGCTTAGCCGACGGAGGAAGGGAAGGCTACACCTTC.

The rearrangement uses TRBV4-2 and TRBJ2-6; D is perhaps TRBD1 (6 bases). Trimming took off 0 bases at V and 3 bases at J, with 18 bases between the two ends. Germline CDR1 is LGHNA and CDR2 is YNFKEQ. CDR3 length equals 19 residues. Written as DNA, the CDR3 is TGTGCCAGCAGCCAAGATGGCCGAGACAGGTTCTTTGGGGCCAACGTCCTGACTTTC. Its protein is CASSQDGRDRFFGANVLTF.

CDR3 sequence reads: CASSLGGVDLYGYTF. CDR3 nucleotide sequence: TGTGCCAGCAGCTTGGGGGGAGTCGATTTATATGGCTACACCTTC. The chain links TRBV5-4 to TRBJ1-2; D is unclear. Germline V gives CDR1 SGHNT, CDR2 YYREEE (reference sequence). Trimming took off 0 bases at V and 5 bases at J, with 14 bases between the two ends. The CDR3 extends over 15 amino acids.

This clone was found once. J is TRBJ1-1 and V is TRBV12-3 or TRBV12-4, with 8 bases aligning to TRBD1. The CDR3 is made up of 12 amino acids. The V segment lost 5 bases and the J segment 9 bases; nucleotides outside the gene matches: 5. The CDR3 DNA reads as TGTGCCAGCAGTCCGCAGGGGGCGAAAGCTTTCTTT. Residues: CASSPQGAKAFF.

The chain has TRBV16 and TRBJ1-2; the D gene is possibly TRBD1 (5 bases). The V gene lost 5 bases and the J gene lost 8 bases, with 9 bases spanning the gap. This CDR3 spans 11 amino acids. CDR1 and CDR2 from the germline V gene are KGHSY and FQNENV. CDR3 amino acids: CASSDRWGYTF. CDR3 DNA: TGTGCCAGCAGCGACAGATGGGGCTACACCTTC.

The CDR3 DNA follows: TGTGCCTGGAGTCCCTTTTCCGGGGCAGATACGCAGTATTTT. Its protein is CAWSPFSGADTQYF. The chain employs TRBV30 and TRBJ2-3; D is perhaps TRBD2 (5 bases). CDR1 and CDR2 (germline): GTSNPN, SVGIG (reference sequence). This CDR3 has 14 amino acids. The ends were cut back, 2 bases at V and 4 bases at J, with 13 bases in the middle.

This clone came up once. The V call is TRBV10-2, the J call TRBJ2-3; the D is unclear. CDR1 and CDR2 (germline): WSHSY, SAAADI. The CDR3 covers 13 residues. Trimming pared 5 bases from V and 1 base from J, leaving 7 bases between. CDR3 nucleotide sequence: TGCGCCAGCAGTTTCTTCCGCACAGATACGCAGTATTTT. Its protein is CASSFFRTDTQYF.

The chain is built from TRBV7-2 and TRBJ2-3; TRBD2 is a possible D gene (5 bases). From germline, CDR1 is SGHTA and CDR2 FQGNSA. Trimming stripped 2 bases from V and 6 bases from J, with 21 bases between. This CDR3 is built from 17 residues. The CDR3 here is CASSLTRWPSIEDTQYF. CDR3 sequence (DNA): TGTGCCAGCAGCTTAACCAGGTGGCCTAGCATAGAGGATACGCAGTATTTT.

The chain combines TRBV7-9 with TRBJ2-1; 11 bases map to TRBD2. Trimming removed 7 bases from V and 7 bases from J; junction bases left unmatched: 12. Germline V lookup: CDR1 SEHNR, CDR2 FQNEAQ (reference sequence). This CDR3 is 16 amino acids long. The CDR3 spells CASIIRTGLAVNEQFF. CDR3 nucleotides: TGTGCCAGCATCATAAGAACGGGACTAGCGGTTAATGAGCAGTTCTTC.

The chain employs TRBV5-6 and TRBJ1-2, with 9 nucleotides matching TRBD1. The CDR3 covers 16 residues. Germline CDR1 and CDR2: SGHDT and YYEEEE. The V gene end was trimmed by 8 bases and the J gene end by 2 bases; junction bases not matched to a gene: 13. CDR3 in amino acids: CASKNGGTGWNYGYTF. Written as DNA, the CDR3 is TGTGCCAGTAAAAACGGAGGGACAGGGTGGAACTATGGCTACACCTTC.

The chain uses TRBV11-2 and TRBJ2-2; no reliable D call. V lost 7 bases, J lost 0 bases, and 18 bases lay in between. The CDR3 is 17 amino acids. Germline V gene sequence: CDR1 SGHAT, CDR2 FQNNGV. The DNA for the CDR3 is TGTGCCAGCACTCCTATTGGCGGTACCGCGAACACCGGGGAGCTGTTTTTT. It codes for CASTPIGGTANTGELFF.

The CDR3 sequence: CASSISLGSLETQYF. In DNA form, the CDR3 reads TGTGCCAGCAGTATCAGTCTCGGGTCGCTCGAGACCCAGTACTTC. The rearrangement uses TRBV25-1 and TRBJ2-5; no clear D. CDR1 is MGHDK and CDR2 is SYGVNS in the germline V gene. The CDR3 totals 15 residues. Trimming removed 5 bases from V and 5 bases from J, with 18 bases in between.